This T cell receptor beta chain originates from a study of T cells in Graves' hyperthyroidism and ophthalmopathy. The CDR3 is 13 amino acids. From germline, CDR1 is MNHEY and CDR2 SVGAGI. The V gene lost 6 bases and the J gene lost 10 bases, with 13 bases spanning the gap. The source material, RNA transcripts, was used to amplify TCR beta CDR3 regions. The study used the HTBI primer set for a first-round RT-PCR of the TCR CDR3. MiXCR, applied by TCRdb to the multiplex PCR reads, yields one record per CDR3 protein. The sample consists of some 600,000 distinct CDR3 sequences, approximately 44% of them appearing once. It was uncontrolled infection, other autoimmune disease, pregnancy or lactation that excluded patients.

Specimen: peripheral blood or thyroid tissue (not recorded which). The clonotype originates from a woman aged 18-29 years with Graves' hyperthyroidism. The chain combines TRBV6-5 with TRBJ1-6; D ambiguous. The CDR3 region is CASSKGFGSPLHF. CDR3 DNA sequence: TGTGCCAGCAGCAAAGGGTTTGGATCACCCCTCCACTTT.